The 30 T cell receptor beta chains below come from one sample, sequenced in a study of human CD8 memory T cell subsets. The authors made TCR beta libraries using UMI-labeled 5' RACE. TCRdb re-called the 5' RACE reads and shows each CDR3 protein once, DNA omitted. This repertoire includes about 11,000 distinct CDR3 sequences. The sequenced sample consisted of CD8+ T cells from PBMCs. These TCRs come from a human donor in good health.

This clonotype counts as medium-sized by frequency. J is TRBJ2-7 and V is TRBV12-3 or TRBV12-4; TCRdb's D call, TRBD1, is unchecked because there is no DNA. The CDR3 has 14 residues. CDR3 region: CASSLGGFSYEQYF.

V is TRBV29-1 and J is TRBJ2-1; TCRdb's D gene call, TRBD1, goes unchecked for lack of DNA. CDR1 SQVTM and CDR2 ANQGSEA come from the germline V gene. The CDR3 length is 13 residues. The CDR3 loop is CSEITGGGDEQFF.

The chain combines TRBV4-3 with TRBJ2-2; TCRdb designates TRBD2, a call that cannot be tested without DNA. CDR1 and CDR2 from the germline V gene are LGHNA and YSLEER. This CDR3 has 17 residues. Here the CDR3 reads CASSQGTSAPNTGELFF.

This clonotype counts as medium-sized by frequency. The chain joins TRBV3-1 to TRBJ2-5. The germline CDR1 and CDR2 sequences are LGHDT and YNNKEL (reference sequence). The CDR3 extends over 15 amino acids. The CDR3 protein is CASSQEDGFQETQYF.

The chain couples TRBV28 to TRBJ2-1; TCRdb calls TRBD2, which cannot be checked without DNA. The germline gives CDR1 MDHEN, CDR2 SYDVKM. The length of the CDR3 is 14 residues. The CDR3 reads CASRVAGYYNEQFF.

This CDR3 is CASSYSPAGGEFF. The rearrangement links TRBV12-3 or TRBV12-4 to TRBJ2-1; the D call from TCRdb, TRBD1, cannot be confirmed without DNA. The CDR3 covers 13 residues.

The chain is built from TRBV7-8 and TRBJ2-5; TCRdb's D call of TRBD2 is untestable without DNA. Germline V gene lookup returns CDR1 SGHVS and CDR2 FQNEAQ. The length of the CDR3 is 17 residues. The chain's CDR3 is CASSLSRAGGNQETQYF. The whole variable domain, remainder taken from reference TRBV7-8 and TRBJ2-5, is GAGVSQSPRYKVAKRGQDVALRCDPISGHVSLFWYQQALGQGPEFLTYFQNEAQLDKSGLPSDRFFAERPEGSVSTLKIQRTQQEDSAVYLCASSLSRAGGNQETQYFGPGTRLLVL.

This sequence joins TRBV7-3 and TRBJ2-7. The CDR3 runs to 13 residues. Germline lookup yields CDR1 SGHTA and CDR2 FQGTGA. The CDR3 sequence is CASSQRHLYEQYF.

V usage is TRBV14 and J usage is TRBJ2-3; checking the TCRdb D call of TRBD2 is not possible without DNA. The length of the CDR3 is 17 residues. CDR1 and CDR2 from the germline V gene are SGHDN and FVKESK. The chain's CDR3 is CASSRYDSGMEGYTQYF.

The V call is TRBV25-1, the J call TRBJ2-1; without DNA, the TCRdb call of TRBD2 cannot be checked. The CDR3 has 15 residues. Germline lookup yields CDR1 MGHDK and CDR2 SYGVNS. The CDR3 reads CASSELYERRNEQFF. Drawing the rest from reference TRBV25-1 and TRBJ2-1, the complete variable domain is EADIYQTPRYLVIGTGKKITLECSQTMGHDKMYWYQQDPGMELHLIHYSYGVNSTEKGDLSSESTVSRIRTEHFPLTLESARPSHTSQYLCASSELYERRNEQFFGPGTRLTVL.

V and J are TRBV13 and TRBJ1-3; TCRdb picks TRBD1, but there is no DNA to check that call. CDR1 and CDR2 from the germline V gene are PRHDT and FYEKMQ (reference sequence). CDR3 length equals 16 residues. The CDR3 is CASSSRDLYSGNTIYF.

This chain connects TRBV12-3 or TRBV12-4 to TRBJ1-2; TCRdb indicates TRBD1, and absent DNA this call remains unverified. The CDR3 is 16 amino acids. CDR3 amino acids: CASRRQGGQGPYGYTF.

Here the CDR3 reads CASSLGSDYEQYF. The V call is TRBV12-3 or TRBV12-4, the J call TRBJ2-7. This CDR3 comprises 13 residues.

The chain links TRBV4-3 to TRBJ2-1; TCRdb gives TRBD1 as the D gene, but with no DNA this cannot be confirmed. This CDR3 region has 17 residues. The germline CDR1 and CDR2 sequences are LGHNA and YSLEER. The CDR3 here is CASSQDGPSGEYNEQFF.

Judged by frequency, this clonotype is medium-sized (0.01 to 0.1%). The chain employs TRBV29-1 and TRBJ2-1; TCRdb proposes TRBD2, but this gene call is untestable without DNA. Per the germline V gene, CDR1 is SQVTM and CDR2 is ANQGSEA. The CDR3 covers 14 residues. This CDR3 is CSAPGLAGHNEQFF.

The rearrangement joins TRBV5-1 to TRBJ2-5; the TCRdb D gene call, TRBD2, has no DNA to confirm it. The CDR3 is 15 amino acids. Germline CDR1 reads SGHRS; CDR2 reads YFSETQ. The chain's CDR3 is CASARGLAGEETQYF.

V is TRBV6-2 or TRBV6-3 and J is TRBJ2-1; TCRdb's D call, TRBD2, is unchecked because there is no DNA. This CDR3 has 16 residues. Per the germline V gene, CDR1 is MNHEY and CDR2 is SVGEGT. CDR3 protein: CASSFLAGGPYNEQFF.

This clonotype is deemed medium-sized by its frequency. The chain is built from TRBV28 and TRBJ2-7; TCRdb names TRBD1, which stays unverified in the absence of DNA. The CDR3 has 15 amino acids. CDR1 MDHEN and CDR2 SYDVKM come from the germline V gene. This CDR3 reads CASSLGPTTGGEQYF.

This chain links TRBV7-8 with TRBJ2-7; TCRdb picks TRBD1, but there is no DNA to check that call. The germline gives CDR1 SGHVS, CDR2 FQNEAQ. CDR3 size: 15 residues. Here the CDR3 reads CASSFGQGGTYEQYF.

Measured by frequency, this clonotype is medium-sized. CDR3 residues: CSGTGLTGELFF. The chain couples TRBV29-1 to TRBJ2-2; as DNA is missing, the TRBD1 call by TCRdb cannot be tested. Germline CDR1 and CDR2: SQVTM and ANQGSEA. CDR3 length: 12 amino acids.

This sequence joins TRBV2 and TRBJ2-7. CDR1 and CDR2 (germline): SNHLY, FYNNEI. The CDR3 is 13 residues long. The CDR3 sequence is CASRAGGPYEQYF.

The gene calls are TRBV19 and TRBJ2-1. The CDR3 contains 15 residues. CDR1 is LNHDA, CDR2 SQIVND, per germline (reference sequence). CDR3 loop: CASSIEPSSYNEQFF.

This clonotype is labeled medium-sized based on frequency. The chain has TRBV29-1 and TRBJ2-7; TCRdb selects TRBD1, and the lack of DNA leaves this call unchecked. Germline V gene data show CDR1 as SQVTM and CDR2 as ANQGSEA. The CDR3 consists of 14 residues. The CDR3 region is CSVEAGDGSYEQYF.

The CDR3 spells CASSYSSGEELDEQFF. The chain has TRBV6-5 and TRBJ2-1; the D call of TRBD2 rests on TCRdb alone, since no DNA is present to check it. Looked up from germline, CDR1 is MNHEY and CDR2 is SVGAGI. The CDR3 contains 16 residues.

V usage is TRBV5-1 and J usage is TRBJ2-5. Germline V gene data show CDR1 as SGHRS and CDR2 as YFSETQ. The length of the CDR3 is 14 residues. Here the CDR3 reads CASSPDRYQETQYF.

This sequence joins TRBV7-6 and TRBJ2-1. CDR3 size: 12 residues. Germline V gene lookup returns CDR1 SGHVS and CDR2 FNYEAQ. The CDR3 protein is CASSIQDNEQFF. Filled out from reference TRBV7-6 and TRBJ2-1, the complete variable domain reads GAGVSQSPRYKVTKRGQDVALRCDPISGHVSLYWYRQALGQGPEFLTYFNYEAQQDKSGLPNDRFSAERPEGSISTLTIQRTEQRDSAMYRCASSIQDNEQFFGPGTRLTVL.

Here the CDR3 reads CSALMVAGGREQYF. The chain employs TRBV20-1 and TRBJ2-7; lacking DNA, the TRBD2 call made by TCRdb goes unchecked. CDR3 length equals 14 residues. CDR1 is DFQATT and CDR2 is SNEGSKA in the germline V gene (reference sequence).

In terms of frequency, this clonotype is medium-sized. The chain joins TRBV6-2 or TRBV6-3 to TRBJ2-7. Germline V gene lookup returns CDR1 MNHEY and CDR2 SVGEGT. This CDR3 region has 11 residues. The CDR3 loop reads CASRDAYEQYF.

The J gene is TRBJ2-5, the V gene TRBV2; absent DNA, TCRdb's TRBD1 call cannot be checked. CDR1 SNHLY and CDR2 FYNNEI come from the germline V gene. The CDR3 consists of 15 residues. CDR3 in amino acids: CASSDWDRGEETQYF.

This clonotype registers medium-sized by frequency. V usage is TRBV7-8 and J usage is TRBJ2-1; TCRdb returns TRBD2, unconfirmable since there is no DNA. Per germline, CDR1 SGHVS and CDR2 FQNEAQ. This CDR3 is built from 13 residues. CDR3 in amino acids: CASSFTSGLEQFF.